This TCR beta chain is drawn from a study of PD-L1 blockade in urothelial cancer. As for the study in general: Samples of blood were analyzed 3 weeks (second dose) and 6 weeks after treatment start.

Assay: immunoSEQ multiplex PCR; the TCRdb copy retains only in-frame clones and omits some. The data hold more than 85,000 clones, with 90% to 95% observed a single time. The V gene's germline CDR1 is MDHEN and CDR2 SYDVKM. Trimming pared 6 bases from V and 5 bases from J, leaving 19 bases between. This CDR3 region has 16 residues. The chain couples TRBV28 to TRBJ2-2; no clear D. The origin of this receptor is a woman aged 80 or over with urothelial cancer. The sample here was PBMCs, taken around atezolizumab (anti-PD-L1) treatment. CDR3 sequence: CASSPVEVPGTGELFF. For the CDR3, the DNA is TGTGCCAGCAGCCCGGTTGAAGTACCTGGTACCGGGGAGCTGTTTTTT.